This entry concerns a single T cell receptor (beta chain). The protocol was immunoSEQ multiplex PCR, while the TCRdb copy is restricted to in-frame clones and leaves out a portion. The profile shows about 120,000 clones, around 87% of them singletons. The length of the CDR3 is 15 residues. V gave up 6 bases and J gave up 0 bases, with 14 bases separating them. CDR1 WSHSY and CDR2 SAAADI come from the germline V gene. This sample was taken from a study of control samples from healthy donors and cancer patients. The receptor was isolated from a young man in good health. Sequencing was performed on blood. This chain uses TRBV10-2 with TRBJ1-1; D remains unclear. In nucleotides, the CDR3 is TGCGCCAGCAGGGTTCGGGCGGTTTTGAACACTGAAGCTTTCTTT. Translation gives CASRVRAVLNTEAFF.